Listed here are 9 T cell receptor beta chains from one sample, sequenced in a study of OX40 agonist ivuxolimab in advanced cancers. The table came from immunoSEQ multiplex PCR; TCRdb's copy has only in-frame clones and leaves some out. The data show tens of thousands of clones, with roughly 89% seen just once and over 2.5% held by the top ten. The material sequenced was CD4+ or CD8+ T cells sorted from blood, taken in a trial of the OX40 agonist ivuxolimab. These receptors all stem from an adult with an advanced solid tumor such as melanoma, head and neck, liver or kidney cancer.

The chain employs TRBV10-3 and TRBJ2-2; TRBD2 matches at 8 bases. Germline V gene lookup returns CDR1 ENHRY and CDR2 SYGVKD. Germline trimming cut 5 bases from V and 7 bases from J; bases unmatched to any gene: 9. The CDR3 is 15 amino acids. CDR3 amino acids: CAISTGTRIGGELFF. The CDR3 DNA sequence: TGTGCCATCAGTACCGGGACTAGGATTGGCGGGGAGCTGTTTTTT.

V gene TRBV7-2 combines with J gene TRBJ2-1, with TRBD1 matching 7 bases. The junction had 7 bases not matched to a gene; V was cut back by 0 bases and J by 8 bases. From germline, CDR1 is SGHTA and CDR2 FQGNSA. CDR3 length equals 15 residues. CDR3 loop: CASSLAGSDRDEQFF. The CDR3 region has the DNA TGTGCCAGCAGCTTAGCCGGGTCAGACAGGGATGAGCAGTTCTTC.

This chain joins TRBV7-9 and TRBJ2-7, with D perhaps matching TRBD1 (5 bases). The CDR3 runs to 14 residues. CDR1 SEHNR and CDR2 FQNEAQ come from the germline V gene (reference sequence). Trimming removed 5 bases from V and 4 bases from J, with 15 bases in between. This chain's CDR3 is CASSPGQGFYEQYF. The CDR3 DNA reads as TGTGCCAGCAGCCCCGGGCAGGGCTTTTACGAGCAGTACTTC.

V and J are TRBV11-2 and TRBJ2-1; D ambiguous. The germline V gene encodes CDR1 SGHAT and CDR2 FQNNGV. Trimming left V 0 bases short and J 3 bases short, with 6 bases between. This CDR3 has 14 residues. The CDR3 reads CASSLDTGYNEQFF. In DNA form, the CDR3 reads TGTGCCAGCAGCTTAGATACGGGCTACAATGAGCAGTTCTTC.

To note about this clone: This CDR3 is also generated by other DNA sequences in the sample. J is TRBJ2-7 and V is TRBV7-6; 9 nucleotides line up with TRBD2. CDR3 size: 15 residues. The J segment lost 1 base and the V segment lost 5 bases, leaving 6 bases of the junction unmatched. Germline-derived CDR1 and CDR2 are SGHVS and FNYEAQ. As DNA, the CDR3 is TGTGCCAGCAGCCTGACTAGCGGAGGATCCTACGAGCAGTACTTC. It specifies CASSLTSGGSYEQYF.

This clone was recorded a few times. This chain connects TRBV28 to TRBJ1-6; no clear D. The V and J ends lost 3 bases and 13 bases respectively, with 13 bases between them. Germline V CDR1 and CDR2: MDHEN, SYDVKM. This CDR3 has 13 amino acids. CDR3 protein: CASSFELQRPLHF. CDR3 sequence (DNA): TGTGCCAGCAGTTTCGAACTGCAGCGGCCCCTCCACTTT.

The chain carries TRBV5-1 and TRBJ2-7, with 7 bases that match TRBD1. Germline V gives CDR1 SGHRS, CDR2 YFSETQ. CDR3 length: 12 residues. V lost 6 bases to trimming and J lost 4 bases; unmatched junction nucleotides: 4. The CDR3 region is CASNNRGYEQYF. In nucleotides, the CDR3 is TGCGCCAGCAACAACAGGGGTTACGAGCAGTACTTC.

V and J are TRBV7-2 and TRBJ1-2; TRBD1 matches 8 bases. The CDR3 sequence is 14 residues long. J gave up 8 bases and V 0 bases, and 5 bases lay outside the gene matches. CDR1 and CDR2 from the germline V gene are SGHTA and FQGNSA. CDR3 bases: TGTGCCAGCAGCTTAGCGTGGACAGGGACCGGCTACACCTTC. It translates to CASSLAWTGTGYTF.

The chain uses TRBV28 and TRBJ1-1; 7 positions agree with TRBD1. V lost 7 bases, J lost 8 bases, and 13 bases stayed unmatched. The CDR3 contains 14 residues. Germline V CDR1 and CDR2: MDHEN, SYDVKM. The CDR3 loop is CASTTSGQVVEAFF. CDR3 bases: TGTGCCAGCACTACTTCAGGACAGGTCGTAGAAGCTTTCTTT.